This is a list of T cell receptor beta chains from one sample in a study of blood T cell repertoires in COVID-19. Assay used: immunoSEQ multiplex PCR; TCRdb lists only in-frame clones, some missing. The sample yields some 90,000 clones, approximately 86% seen once. Sequencing was performed on peripheral blood. The receptors were sampled from a man between 65 and 85 years old with active or convalescent COVID-19. The CDR3 runs from the conserved cysteine through the conserved F or W. D genes are given only for firm matches. Only part of the rows carry a size: once, few, many, or a class if the clone is expanded.

>TRBV5-5|-|TRBJ2-1|once
CASSPGIGVEANEQFF
TGTGCCAGCAGCCCGGGGATCGGTGTTGAGGCTAATGAGCAGTTCTTC
>TRBV29-1|-|TRBJ1-1|-
CSVSWGSPATEAFF
TGCAGCGTTTCTTGGGGCAGCCCGGCGACTGAAGCTTTCTTT
>TRBV7-2|TRBD2|TRBJ2-1|-
CASSLTGLANEQFF
TGTGCCAGCAGCTTAACGGGACTAGCCAATGAGCAGTTCTTC
>TRBV28|-|TRBJ2-5|-
CASSLLGAGRETQYF
TGTGCCAGCAGTTTACTGGGGGCAGGTAGAGAGACCCAGTACTTC
>TRBV29-1|TRBD2|TRBJ2-3|-
CSGGGSTDTQYF
TGCAGCGGCGGGGGAAGCACAGATACGCAGTATTTT
>TRBV2|-|TRBJ1-4|-
CASMSRESTLQRNEKLFF
TGTGCCAGTATGTCGAGGGAATCGACCCTCCAAAGAAATGAAAAACTGTTTTTT
>TRBV7-6|-|TRBJ1-1|-
CASSAGLGNTEAFF
TGTGCCAGCAGCGCGGGATTAGGGAACACTGAAGCTTTCTTT
>TRBV27|-|TRBJ2-1|-
CASSQGNEQFF
TGTGCCAGCAGCCAGGGTAATGAGCAGTTCTTC
>TRBV4-2|-|TRBJ1-5|-
CASSQLLGPNQPQHF
TGTGCCAGCAGCCAACTTTTGGGGCCTAATCAGCCCCAGCATTTT
>TRBV18|-|TRBJ2-2|-
CASSPLSPGASTGELFF
TGTGCCAGCTCACCTCTTTCACCAGGGGCGAGCACCGGGGAGCTGTTTTTT
>TRBV5-1|TRBD1|TRBJ1-2|few
CASSGGQGFGYTF
TGCGCCAGCAGCGGAGGACAGGGTTTCGGCTACACCTTC
>TRBV28|-|TRBJ1-5|few
CASSSGRRSNQPQHF
TGTGCCAGCAGTTCCGGACGGAGGTCCAATCAGCCCCAGCATTTT
>TRBV19|-|TRBJ1-2|-
CASSDSSYGYTF
TGTGCCAGTAGTGACAGCTCCTATGGCTACACCTTC
>TRBV6-5|-|TRBJ1-5|few
CASRSNPQVAEPQHF
TGTGCCAGCAGATCGAACCCCCAGGTCGCAGAGCCCCAGCATTTT
>TRBV5-1|-|TRBJ2-3|-
CASSLVGGMDTQYF
TGCGCCAGCAGCTTGGTTGGGGGGATGGATACGCAGTATTTT
>TRBV3-1/TRBV3-2|-|TRBJ1-6|few
CASSQEGGANSPLHF
TGTGCCAGCAGCCAAGAAGGAGGGGCCAATTCACCCCTCCACTTT
>TRBV5-5|TRBD1|TRBJ1-5|-
CASSLRGQGINQPQHF
TGTGCCAGCAGCTTGCGAGGACAGGGGATCAATCAGCCCCAGCATTTT
>TRBV18|TRBD1|TRBJ1-3|-
CASSPPLGTGGNTIYF
TGTGCCAGCTCACCACCGTTGGGGACAGGAGGAAACACCATATATTTT
>TRBV4-2|-|TRBJ1-4|-
CASSQEVGRGEKLFF
TGTGCCAGCAGCCAAGAAGTGGGCCGCGGGGAAAAACTGTTTTTT
>TRBV11-3|-|TRBJ2-7|-
CASSRVGEWDEQYF
TGTGCCAGCAGCCGGGTCGGGGAATGGGACGAGCAGTACTTC
>TRBV20-1|TRBD1|TRBJ1-1|-
CSASSTGGLNTEAFF
TGCAGTGCAAGTTCGACAGGGGGCTTGAACACTGAAGCTTTCTTT
>TRBV27|-|TRBJ2-3|-
CASSSGGTDTQYF
TGTGCCAGCAGTTCAGGGGGCACAGATACGCAGTATTTT
>TRBV19|-|TRBJ2-2|-
CASSIVIADTGELFF
TGTGCCAGTAGTATAGTAATAGCAGATACCGGGGAGCTGTTTTTT
>TRBV29-1|-|TRBJ1-3|-
CSVLLGTSGNTIYF
TGCAGCGTTCTCCTAGGGACATCTGGAAACACCATATATTTT
>TRBV5-5|-|TRBJ1-5|-
CASSLGQGWTNQPQHF
TGTGCCAGCAGCTTGGGGCAGGGGTGGACCAATCAGCCCCAGCATTTT
>TRBV30|-|TRBJ1-6|-
CAWTDYNSPLHF
TGTGCCTGGACAGACTATAATTCACCCCTCCACTTT
>TRBV2|-|TRBJ2-6|once
CASSVVSGANVLTF
TGTGCCAGCAGCGTAGTTTCTGGGGCCAACGTCCTGACTTTC
>TRBV30|-|TRBJ1-1|-
CAWSFRRMNTEAFF
TGTGCCTGGAGTTTCCGGCGGATGAACACTGAAGCTTTCTTT
>TRBV5-5|TRBD1|TRBJ2-6|-
CASSLGTGIGANVLTF
TGTGCCAGCAGCTTGGGGACAGGGATCGGGGCCAACGTCCTGACTTTC
>TRBV9|TRBD2|TRBJ2-5|-
CASTGAGDQETQYF
TGTGCCAGCACCGGAGCGGGGGACCAAGAGACCCAGTACTTC
>TRBV6-5|-|TRBJ1-2|-
CASSHSRGENNYGYTF
TGTGCCAGCAGTCACTCCCGGGGGGAGAATAACTATGGCTACACCTTC
>TRBV7-3|-|TRBJ2-1|-
CASSFSGPLEQFF
TGTGCCAGCAGCTTTAGTGGGCCTCTTGAGCAGTTCTTC
>TRBV28|-|TRBJ1-2|-
CASSLRQDGYTF
TGTGCCAGCAGTTTACGACAGGATGGCTACACCTTC
>TRBV11-3|TRBD1|TRBJ2-5|-
CASSSGTGILQETQYF
TGTGCCAGCAGCAGTGGGACAGGCATTCTCCAAGAGACCCAGTACTTC
>TRBV30|-|TRBJ1-5|-
CAWSNRDNQPQHF
TGTGCCTGGAGTAACCGGGACAATCAGCCCCAGCATTTT
>TRBV27|-|TRBJ2-1|-
CASSGHSYNEQFF
TGTGCCAGCAGTGGACACTCCTACAATGAGCAGTTCTTC
>TRBV6-5|-|TRBJ2-4|-
CASDSWAKNIQYF
TGTGCCAGCGATAGCTGGGCCAAAAACATTCAGTACTTC
>TRBV11-2|-|TRBJ2-1|-
CASRDGDTWYNEQFF
TGTGCCAGCAGAGATGGGGACACATGGTACAATGAGCAGTTCTTC
>TRBV15|TRBD1|TRBJ2-1|-
CATSRSRGQTYNEQFF
TGTGCCACCAGCAGGAGTAGGGGACAGACCTACAATGAGCAGTTCTTC
>TRBV4-3|-|TRBJ1-4|few
CASSQERGLRAKLFF
TGCGCCAGCAGCCAAGAAAGAGGACTCCGGGCAAAACTGTTTTTT
>TRBV10-3|-|TRBJ1-6|-
CAIKRETRSPLHF
TGTGCCATCAAGCGTGAGACCCGCTCACCCCTCCACTTT
>TRBV19|-|TRBJ1-2|-
CASRWEGANYGYTF
TGTGCCAGTAGGTGGGAGGGAGCGAACTATGGCTACACCTTC
>TRBV7-2|-|TRBJ1-5|few
CASSATGFRPQHF
TGTGCCAGCAGCGCAACAGGTTTTCGGCCCCAGCATTTT
>TRBV30|TRBD1|TRBJ2-7|-
CAWRSRQGTFNYEQYF
TGTGCCTGGAGGTCCCGACAGGGGACATTCAACTACGAGCAGTACTTC
>TRBV6-5|-|TRBJ2-6|-
CASSLGLPGANVLTF
TGTGCCAGCAGTTTGGGCCTCCCTGGGGCCAACGTCCTGACTTTC
>TRBV15|-|TRBJ1-1|-
CATSWGGRVGTEAFF
TGTGCCACCAGCTGGGGTGGCAGGGTAGGTACTGAAGCTTTCTTT
>TRBV9|-|TRBJ2-7|once
CASSLTPQVHEQYF
TGTGCCAGCAGCCTAACCCCCCAGGTCCACGAGCAGTACTTC